What follows are 23 T cell receptor beta chains derived from one specimen sequenced in a study of CD8 T cells and mutated HIV epitopes. Time point indicated: sampled during acute HIV-1 infection (about 23-92 days post infection). Oligo-dT primers carrying well-specific UMIs primed single-cell cDNA in a Smart-seq2 and MARS-Seq hybrid method. Template-switch oligo forward primers paired with barcoded alpha- and beta-specific reverse primers in a nested PCR. TCRdb reanalysed the single-cell sequencing reads using MiXCR and keeps one entry per CDR3 protein. The sample includes around 710 distinct CDR3 sequences, about 50% of them seen just once. Source: CD8+ T cells sorted from blood by dual tetramer staining, taken during acute HIV infection. Described subset: cells binding both NAE and AE RF10 tetramers (cross-reactive), unstimulated. Source of these receptors: a man under 40 with HIV-1 infection.

J is TRBJ2-7 and V is TRBV15, with 11 bases identical to TRBD2. CDR1 LNHNV and CDR2 YYDKDF come from the germline V gene (reference sequence). This CDR3 comprises 14 residues. The V gene end was trimmed by 5 bases and the J gene end by 3 bases; junction bases not matched to a gene: 3. CDR3 DNA: TGTGCCACCAGCCCGACTAGCGGGGTCTACGAGCAGTACTTC. Its protein is CATSPTSGVYEQYF.

In its sample, this clonotype was seen a few times. The rearrangement links TRBV15 to TRBJ2-7; TRBD2 matches at 13 bases. V shed 5 bases, J shed 2 bases, and the junction held 3 bases outside the gene matches. The length of the CDR3 is 15 residues. Per the germline V gene, CDR1 is LNHNV and CDR2 is YYDKDF (reference sequence). CDR3 nucleotides: TGTGCCACCAGCCTTACTAGCGGGGGGGCCTACGAGCAGTACTTC. Protein sequence: CATSLTSGGAYEQYF.

CDR3 amino acids: CSAPGSRGTYEQYF. In nucleotides, the CDR3 is TGCAGTGCTCCCGGCAGCAGGGGGACCTACGAGCAGTACTTC. The chain has TRBV20-1 and TRBJ2-7; TRBD1 agrees at 7 bases. Germline lookup yields CDR1 DFQATT and CDR2 SNEGSKA (reference sequence). This CDR3 comprises 14 residues. V was pared by 5 bases and J by 2 bases, with 9 bases of the junction left unmatched.

As concerns this clonotype: This likely reflects a read error, since a far larger clone is one base away. This chain links TRBV20-1 with TRBJ2-1; TRBD2 aligns across 9 bases. V was clipped by 5 bases and J by 10 bases; unmatched bases: 12. Germline V gene data show CDR1 as DFQATT and CDR2 as SNEGSKA (reference sequence). The CDR3 is 14 amino acids. The CDR3 spells CSAPAGGPTYEQFF. The CDR3 DNA follows: TGCAGTGCTCCAGCGGGGGGCCCCACCTACGAGCAGTTCTTC.

This clonotype was found a few times. J is TRBJ2-7 and V is TRBV28; TRBD2 matches at 7 bases. The CDR3 spans 17 residues. Germline CDR1 is MDHEN and CDR2 is SYDVKM. Trimming took 3 bases from V and 2 from J; bases not matched to a gene: 13. The CDR3, as DNA: TGTGCCAGCAGTTTCGGCCCGGGTAGCGGGCATACCTACGAGCAGTACTTC. This translates into CASSFGPGSGHTYEQYF.

In its sample, this clonotype was seen a few times. This chain links TRBV20-1 with TRBJ2-7; D call uncertain. The V end was cut by 3 bases, the J end by 9 bases, with 6 bases between. Per germline, CDR1 DFQATT and CDR2 SNEGSKA (reference sequence). The CDR3 runs 9 residues. CDR3 sequence (DNA): TGCAGTGCTAGCGCCCCGCAGTACTTC. It encodes CSASAPQYF.

The chain is built from TRBV20-1 and TRBJ2-7; TRBD2 agrees at 9 bases. With 1 base clipped from V and 4 bases from J, the junction kept 23 bases outside the gene matches. There are 20 residues in the CDR3. Germline V gene sequence: CDR1 DFQATT, CDR2 SNEGSKA (reference sequence). The CDR3 loop is CSARVPSGAPKGGTVYEQYF. CDR3 nucleotides: TGCAGTGCTAGAGTGCCTAGCGGGGCCCCAAAGGGAGGGACTGTGTACGAGCAGTACTTC.

This clonotype was detected a few times. This chain joins TRBV20-1 and TRBJ2-7, with 9 bases that match TRBD1. The CDR3 length is 21 residues. With 7 bases clipped from V and 4 bases from J, the junction kept 32 bases outside the gene matches. CDR1 and CDR2 (germline): DFQATT, SNEGSKA (reference sequence). The CDR3 DNA sequence: TGCAGTGGCTCCAGCCCTCCGGGAGCTCACACCGCCGGACAGGGGTTTTACGAGCAGTACTTC. The encoded protein is CSGSSPPGAHTAGQGFYEQYF.

V gene TRBV20-1 combines with J gene TRBJ2-7, with 14 bases lining up with TRBD2. From germline, CDR1 is DFQATT and CDR2 SNEGSKA (reference sequence). V lost 6 bases to trimming and J lost 0 bases; unmatched junction nucleotides: 10. The CDR3 has 17 residues. The CDR3 region is CSATPGLAGALSYEQYF. As DNA, the CDR3 is TGCAGTGCCACCCCGGGACTAGCGGGGGCGCTCTCCTACGAGCAGTACTTC.

V and J are TRBV20-1 and TRBJ2-7, with 9 bases fitting TRBD2. V trimming: 5 bases; J trimming: 4 bases; junction bases outside the gene matches: 12. This CDR3 is 15 amino acids long. CDR1 and CDR2 from the germline V gene are DFQATT and SNEGSKA (reference sequence). DNA for the CDR3: TGCAGTGCTCCAGCGGGGGGAGGGACTGTGTACGAGCAGTACTTC. Protein: CSAPAGGGTVYEQYF.

The V call is TRBV20-1, the J call TRBJ2-1, with a possible D match to TRBD1 (8 bases). Looked up from germline, CDR1 is DFQATT and CDR2 is SNEGSKA (reference sequence). The V and J ends lost 8 bases and 9 bases respectively, with 32 bases between them. This CDR3 spans 17 amino acids. The CDR3 nucleotides are TGCAGTTTCCCGACGGGACAGGACGGGCTAGCGGTTCCTGAGCAGTTCTTC. This sequence encodes CSFPTGQDGLAVPEQFF.

There are a few counts of this clonotype. This chain joins TRBV30 and TRBJ2-7, with 11 nucleotides matching TRBD2. This CDR3 comprises 14 residues. V lost 0 bases and J lost 3; bases outside the gene matches: 1. CDR1 is GTSNPN and CDR2 is SVGIG in the germline V gene (reference sequence). For the CDR3, the DNA is TGTGCCTGGAGTGTGACTAGCGGGGTCTACGAGCAGTACTTC. It encodes CAWSVTSGVYEQYF.

J is TRBJ2-7 and V is TRBV11-2; D is undetermined. V gave up 5 bases and J gave up 4 bases, with 21 bases separating them. This CDR3 is 16 amino acids long. Germline CDR1 reads SGHAT; CDR2 reads FQNNGV. CDR3 loop: CASSPISSPTIYEQYF. As DNA, the CDR3 is TGTGCCAGCAGCCCCATCTCGTCACCTACCATATACGAGCAGTACTTC.

The V and J genes are TRBV20-1 and TRBJ2-7; D is possibly TRBD2 (6 bases). Germline CDR1 DFQATT, CDR2 SNEGSKA (reference sequence). The ends were cut back, 6 bases at V and 3 bases at J, with 27 bases in the middle. CDR3 size: 17 residues. CDR3 bases: TGCAGTGCCCCGGGTAGCAGCCAATCCGGGGGAGTCTACGAGCAGTACTTC. Its translation is CSAPGSSQSGGVYEQYF.

This clonotype counts as large. V usage is TRBV20-1 and J usage is TRBJ2-7, with 13 bases aligning to TRBD2. The CDR3 has 17 amino acids. Trimming cost V 6 bases and J 0 bases; bases outside gene matches: 11. Germline-derived CDR1 and CDR2 are DFQATT and SNEGSKA (reference sequence). CDR3: CSATPGLAGMSSYEQYF. In DNA, the CDR3 is TGCAGTGCCACCCCGGGACTAGCGGGGATGAGCTCCTACGAGCAGTACTTC.

This clonotype was found many times. The V gene is TRBV20-1, the J gene TRBJ2-7; 8 bases align to TRBD1. V was pared by 7 bases and J by 2 bases, with 16 bases of the junction left unmatched. Germline assignment: CDR1 DFQATT and CDR2 SNEGSKA (reference sequence). The CDR3 runs to 16 residues. The CDR3 loop is CSGSSPPGQATYEQYF. Written as DNA, the CDR3 is TGCAGTGGCTCCAGCCCTCCGGGACAGGCGACCTACGAGCAGTACTTC.

This chain connects TRBV15 to TRBJ2-1; TRBD2 is a possible D gene (5 bases). The ends were cut back, 5 bases at V and 9 bases at J, with 17 bases in the middle. CDR1 is LNHNV and CDR2 is YYDKDF in the germline V gene (reference sequence). CDR3 length: 14 residues. The CDR3 sequence: CATSSQSAVPEQFF. CDR3 DNA sequence: TGTGCCACCAGCTCCCAGTCAGCGGTTCCTGAGCAGTTCTTC.

V gene TRBV20-1 combines with J gene TRBJ2-7; 7 bases fit TRBD2. The CDR3 loop spans 15 amino acids. V dropped 6 bases and J dropped 2; count of bases not matched to a gene: 13. The germline V gene has CDR1 DFQATT and CDR2 SNEGSKA (reference sequence). The CDR3 is CSAPGSGAPTYEQYF. CDR3 in DNA: TGCAGTGCCCCCGGAAGCGGGGCCCCAACCTACGAGCAGTACTTC.

The chain couples TRBV20-1 to TRBJ2-7, with TRBD2 matching over 11 bases. Unmatched junction bases numbered 13, after V lost 3 bases and J lost 3 bases. From germline, CDR1 is DFQATT and CDR2 SNEGSKA (reference sequence). The CDR3 consists of 17 residues. CDR3 nucleotide sequence: TGCAGTGCTAGCGCCAGCAGCCCGACTAGCGGGGTCTACGAGCAGTACTTC. It is translated as CSASASSPTSGVYEQYF.

V and J are TRBV20-1 and TRBJ2-7, with 9 bases fitting TRBD2. The germline gives CDR1 DFQATT, CDR2 SNEGSKA (reference sequence). V dropped 6 bases and J dropped 2; count of bases not matched to a gene: 14. The CDR3 is made up of 16 amino acids. The CDR3 protein is CSAHTAGSGGTYEQYF. The CDR3 nucleotides read TGCAGTGCCCACACCGCCGGAAGCGGGGGGACCTACGAGCAGTACTTC.

In this sample, this clonotype turned up many times. The CDR3 loop is CSAPGRSSSYEQYF. In DNA form, the CDR3 reads TGCAGTGCCCCGGGCAGGTCAAGCTCCTACGAGCAGTACTTC. This chain links TRBV20-1 with TRBJ2-7, with D hard to call. Germline V gene data show CDR1 as DFQATT and CDR2 as SNEGSKA (reference sequence). The V gene lost 6 bases and the J gene lost 0 bases, with 15 bases spanning the gap. CDR3 length: 14 amino acids.

This chain uses TRBV20-1 with TRBJ2-7, with TRBD2 as a possible D gene (6 bases). This CDR3 has 16 amino acids. The V end lost 7 bases, the J end lost 0 bases, and 22 bases lay between the germline ends. In germline, CDR1 is DFQATT, CDR2 SNEGSKA (reference sequence). CDR3: CSGSSPPSAHSYEQYF. The CDR3 DNA is TGCAGTGGCTCCAGCCCTCCTAGCGCCCACTCCTACGAGCAGTACTTC.

The chain carries TRBV4-1 and TRBJ2-2; 7 bases map to TRBD2. The CDR3 spans 15 residues. Trimming at V came to 1 base and at J to 7 bases, leaving 6 bases not matched to a gene. Germline V gives CDR1 MGHRA, CDR2 YSYEKL. DNA of the CDR3: TGCGCCAGCAGCCAAGGGGGAGGGTATAACGGGGAGCTGTTTTTT. Its translation: CASSQGGGYNGELFF.